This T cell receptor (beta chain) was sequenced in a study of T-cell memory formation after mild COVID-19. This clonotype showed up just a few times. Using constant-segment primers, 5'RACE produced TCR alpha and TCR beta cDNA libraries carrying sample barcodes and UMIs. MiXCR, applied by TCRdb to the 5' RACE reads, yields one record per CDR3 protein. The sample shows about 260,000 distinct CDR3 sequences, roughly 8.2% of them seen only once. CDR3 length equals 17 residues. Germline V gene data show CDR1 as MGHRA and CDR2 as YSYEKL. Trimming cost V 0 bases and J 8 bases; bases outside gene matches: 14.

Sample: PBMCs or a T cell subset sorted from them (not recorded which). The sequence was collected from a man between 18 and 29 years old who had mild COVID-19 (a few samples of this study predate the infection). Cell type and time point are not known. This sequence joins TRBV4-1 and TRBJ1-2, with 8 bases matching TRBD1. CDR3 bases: TGCGCCAGCAGCCAAGACTCGGCAGGGGGCCGTTCATGGGGCTACACCTTC. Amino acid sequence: CASSQDSAGGRSWGYTF.